Included here is one TCR beta chain sequence, with context. RNA transcripts yielded amplified TCR beta CDR3 regions. First-round RT-PCR with HTBI primers amplified the TCR CDR3 region. TCRdb re-called the multiplex PCR reads with MiXCR, one entry per CDR3 protein. The sample contains hundreds of thousands of distinct CDR3 sequences, about 43% of which appear only once. The sample comes from a study of T cells in Graves' hyperthyroidism and ophthalmopathy. V was clipped by 6 bases and J by 1 base, with 12 bases between them. The germline V gene encodes CDR1 SGHTA and CDR2 FQGNSA. The CDR3 has 14 amino acids.

This sequence originates from a young woman with Graves' hyperthyroidism. The sequencing input was peripheral blood or thyroid tissue (not recorded which). The V gene is TRBV7-2, the J gene TRBJ2-5; D call uncertain. Written as DNA, the CDR3 is TGTGCCAGCAGTCTACGGGTCAGCCAAGAGACCCAGTACTTC. Its protein is CASSLRVSQETQYF.